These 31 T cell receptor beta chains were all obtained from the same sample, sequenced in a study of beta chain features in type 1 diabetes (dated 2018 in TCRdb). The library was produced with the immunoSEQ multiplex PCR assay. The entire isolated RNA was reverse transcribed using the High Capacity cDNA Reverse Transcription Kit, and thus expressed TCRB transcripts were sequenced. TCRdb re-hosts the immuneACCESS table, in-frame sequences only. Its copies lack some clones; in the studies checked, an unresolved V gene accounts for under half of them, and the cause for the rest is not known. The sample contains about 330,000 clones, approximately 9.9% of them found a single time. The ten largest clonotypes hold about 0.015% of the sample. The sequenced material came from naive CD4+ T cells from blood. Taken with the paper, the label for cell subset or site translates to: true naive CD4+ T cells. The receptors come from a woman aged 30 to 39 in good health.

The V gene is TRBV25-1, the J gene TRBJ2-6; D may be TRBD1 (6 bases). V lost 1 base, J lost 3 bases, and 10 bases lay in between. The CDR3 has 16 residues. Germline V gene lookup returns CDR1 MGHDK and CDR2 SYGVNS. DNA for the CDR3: TGTGCCAGCAGTGAATCCTGGGGGCTTGGGGCCAACGTCCTGACTTTC. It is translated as CASSESWGLGANVLTF.

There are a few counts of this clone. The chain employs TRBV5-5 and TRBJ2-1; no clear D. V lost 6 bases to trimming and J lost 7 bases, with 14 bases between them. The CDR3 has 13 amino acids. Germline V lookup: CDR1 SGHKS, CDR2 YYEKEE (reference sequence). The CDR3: CASTLVHLNEQFF. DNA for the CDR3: TGTGCCAGCACCCTAGTGCACCTGAATGAGCAGTTCTTC.

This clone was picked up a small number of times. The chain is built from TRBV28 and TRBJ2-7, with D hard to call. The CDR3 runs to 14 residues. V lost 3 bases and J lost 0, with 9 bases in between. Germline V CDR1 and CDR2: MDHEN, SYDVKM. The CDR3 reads CASSLWWSSYEQYF. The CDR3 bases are TGTGCCAGCAGTTTGTGGTGGAGCTCCTACGAGCAGTACTTC.

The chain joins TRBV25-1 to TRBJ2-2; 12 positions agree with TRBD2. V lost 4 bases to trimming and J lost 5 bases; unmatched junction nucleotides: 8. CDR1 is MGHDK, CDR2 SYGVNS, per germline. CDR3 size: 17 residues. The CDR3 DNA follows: TGTGCCAGCAGTGGATACCTAGCGGGAGGGGATACCGGGGAGCTGTTTTTT. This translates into CASSGYLAGGDTGELFF.

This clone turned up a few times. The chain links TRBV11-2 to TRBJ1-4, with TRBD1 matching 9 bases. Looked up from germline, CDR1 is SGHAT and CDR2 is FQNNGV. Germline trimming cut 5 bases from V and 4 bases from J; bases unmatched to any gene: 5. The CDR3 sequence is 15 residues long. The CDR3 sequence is CASSAGTGHNEKLFF. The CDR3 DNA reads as TGTGCCAGCAGCGCAGGGACAGGGCATAATGAAAAACTGTTTTTT.

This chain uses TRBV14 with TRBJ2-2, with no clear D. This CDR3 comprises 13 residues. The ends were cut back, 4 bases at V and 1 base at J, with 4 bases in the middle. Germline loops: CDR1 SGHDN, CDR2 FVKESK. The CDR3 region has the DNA TGTGCCAGCAGCCGGCTGAACACCGGGGAGCTGTTTTTT. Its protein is CASSRLNTGELFF.

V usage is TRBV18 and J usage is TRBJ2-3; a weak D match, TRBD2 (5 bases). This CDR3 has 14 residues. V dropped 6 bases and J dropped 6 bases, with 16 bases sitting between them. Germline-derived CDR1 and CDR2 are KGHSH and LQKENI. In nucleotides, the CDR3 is TGTGCCAGCTCCCCGGGGAACATCGGGGATACGCAGTATTTT. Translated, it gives CASSPGNIGDTQYF.

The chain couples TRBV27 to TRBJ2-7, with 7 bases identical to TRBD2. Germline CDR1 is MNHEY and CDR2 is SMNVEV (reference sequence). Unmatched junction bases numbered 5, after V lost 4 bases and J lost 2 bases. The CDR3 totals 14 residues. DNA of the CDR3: TGTGCCAGCAGTTACTCTAGCGGCACCTACGAGCAGTACTTC. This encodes CASSYSSGTYEQYF.

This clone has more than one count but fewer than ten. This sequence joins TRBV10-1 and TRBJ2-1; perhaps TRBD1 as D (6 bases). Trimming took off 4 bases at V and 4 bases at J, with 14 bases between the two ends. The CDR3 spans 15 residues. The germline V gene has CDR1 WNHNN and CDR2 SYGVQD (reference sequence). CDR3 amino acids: CASSGDRDMYNEQFF. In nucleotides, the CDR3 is TGCGCCAGCAGTGGAGACCGGGACATGTACAATGAGCAGTTCTTC.

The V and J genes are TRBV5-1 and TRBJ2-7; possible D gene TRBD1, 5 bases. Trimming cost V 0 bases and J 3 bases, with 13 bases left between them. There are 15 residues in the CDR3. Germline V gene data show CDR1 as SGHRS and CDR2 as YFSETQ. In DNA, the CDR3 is TGCGCCAGCAGCTTGGAGAGCAGGGCCGGCTACGAGCAGTACTTC. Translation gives CASSLESRAGYEQYF.

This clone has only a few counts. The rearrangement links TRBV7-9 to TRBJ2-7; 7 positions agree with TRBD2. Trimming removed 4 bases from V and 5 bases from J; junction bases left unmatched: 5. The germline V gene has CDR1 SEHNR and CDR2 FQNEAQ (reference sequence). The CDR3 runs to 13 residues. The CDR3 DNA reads TGTGCCAGCAGCTGGACGGGAGGTCACGAGCAGTACTTC. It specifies CASSWTGGHEQYF. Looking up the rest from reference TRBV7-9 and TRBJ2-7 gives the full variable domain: DTGVSQNPRHKITKRGQNVTFRCDPISEHNRLYWYRQTLGQGPEFLTYFQNEAQLEKSRLLSDRFSAERPKGSFSTLEIQRTEQGDSAMYLCASSWTGGHEQYFGPGTRLTVT.

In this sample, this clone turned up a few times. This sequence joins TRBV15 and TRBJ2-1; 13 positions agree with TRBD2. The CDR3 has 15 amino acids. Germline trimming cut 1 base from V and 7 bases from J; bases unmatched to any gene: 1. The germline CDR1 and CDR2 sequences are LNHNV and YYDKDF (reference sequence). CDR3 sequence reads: CATSRGTSGSNEQFF. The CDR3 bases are TGTGCCACCAGCAGAGGGACTAGCGGGAGTAATGAGCAGTTCTTC.

CDR3 in amino acids: CAWRETGANYGYTF. Here the CDR3 DNA reads TGTGCCTGGAGGGAGACAGGGGCTAACTATGGCTACACCTTC. The rearrangement links TRBV30 to TRBJ1-2, with 8 bases fitting TRBD1. V lost 3 bases, J lost 0 bases, and 3 bases stayed unmatched. CDR1 is GTSNPN and CDR2 is SVGIG in the germline V gene (reference sequence). CDR3 size: 14 residues. The whole variable domain, remainder taken from reference TRBV30 and TRBJ1-2, is SQTIHQWPATLVQPVGSPLSLECTVEGTSNPNLYWYRQAAGRGLQLLFYSVGIGQISSEVPQNLSASRPQDRQFILSSKKLLLSDSGFYLCAWRETGANYGYTFGSGTRLTVV.

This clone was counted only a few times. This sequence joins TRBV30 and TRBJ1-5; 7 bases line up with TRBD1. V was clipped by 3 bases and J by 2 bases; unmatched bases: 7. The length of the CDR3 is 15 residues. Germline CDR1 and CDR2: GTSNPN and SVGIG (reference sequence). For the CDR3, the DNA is TGTGCCTGGAGCCTACTCGACAGGGGCAATCAGCCCCAGCATTTT. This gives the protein CAWSLLDRGNQPQHF.

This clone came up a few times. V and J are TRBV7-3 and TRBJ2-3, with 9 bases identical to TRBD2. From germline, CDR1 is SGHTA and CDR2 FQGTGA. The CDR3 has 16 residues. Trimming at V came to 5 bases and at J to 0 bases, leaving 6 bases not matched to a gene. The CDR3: CASSPRLAASTDTQYF. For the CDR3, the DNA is TGTGCCAGCAGCCCACGACTAGCGGCTAGCACAGATACGCAGTATTTT.

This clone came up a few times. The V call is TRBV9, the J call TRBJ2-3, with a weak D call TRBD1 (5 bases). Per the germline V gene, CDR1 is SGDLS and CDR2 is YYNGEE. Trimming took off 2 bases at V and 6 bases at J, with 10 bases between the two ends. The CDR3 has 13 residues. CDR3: CASSVTGGDTQYF. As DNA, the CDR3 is TGTGCCAGCAGCGTCACAGGTGGCGATACGCAGTATTTT.

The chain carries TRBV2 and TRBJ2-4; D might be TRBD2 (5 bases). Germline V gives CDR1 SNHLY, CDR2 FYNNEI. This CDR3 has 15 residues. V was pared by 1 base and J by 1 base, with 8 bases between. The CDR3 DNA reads TGTGCCAGCAGTGAAGGAGGGTATGCCAAAAACATTCAGTACTTC. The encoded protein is CASSEGGYAKNIQYF.

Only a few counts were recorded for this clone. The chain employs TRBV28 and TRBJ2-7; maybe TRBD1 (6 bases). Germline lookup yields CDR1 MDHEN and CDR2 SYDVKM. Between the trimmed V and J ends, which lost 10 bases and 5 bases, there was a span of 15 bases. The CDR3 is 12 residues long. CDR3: CATFQGLHEQYF. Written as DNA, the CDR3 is TGTGCCACCTTCCAGGGGCTCCACGAGCAGTACTTC. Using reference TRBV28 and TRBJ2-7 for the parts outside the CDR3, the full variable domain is DVKVTQSSRYLVKRTGEKVFLECVQDMDHENMFWYRQDPGLGLRLIYFSYDVKMKEKGDIPEGYSVSREKKERFSLILESASTNQTSMYLCATFQGLHEQYFGPGTRLTVT.

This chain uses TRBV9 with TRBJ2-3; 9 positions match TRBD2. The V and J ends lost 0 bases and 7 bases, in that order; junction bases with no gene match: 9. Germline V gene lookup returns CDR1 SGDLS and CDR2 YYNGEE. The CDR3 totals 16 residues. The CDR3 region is CASSVGGSGSLYTQYF. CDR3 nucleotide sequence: TGTGCCAGCAGCGTAGGGGGTAGCGGGAGCTTGTATACGCAGTATTTT.

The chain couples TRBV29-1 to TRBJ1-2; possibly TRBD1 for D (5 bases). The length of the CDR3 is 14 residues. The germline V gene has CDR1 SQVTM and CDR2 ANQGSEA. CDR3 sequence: CREVTEGACYGYTF. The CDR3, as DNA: TGCAGAGAAGTAACCGAAGGGGCCTGCTATGGCTACACCTTC.

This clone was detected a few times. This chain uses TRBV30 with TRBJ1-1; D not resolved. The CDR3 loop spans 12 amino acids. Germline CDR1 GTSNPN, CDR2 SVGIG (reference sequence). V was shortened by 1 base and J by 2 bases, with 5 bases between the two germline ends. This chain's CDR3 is CAWSDSNTEAFF. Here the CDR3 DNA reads TGTGCCTGGAGTGACAGTAACACTGAAGCTTTCTTT.

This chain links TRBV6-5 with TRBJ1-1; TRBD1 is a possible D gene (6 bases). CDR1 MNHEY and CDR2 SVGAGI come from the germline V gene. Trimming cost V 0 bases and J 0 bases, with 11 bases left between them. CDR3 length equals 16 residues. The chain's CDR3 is CASSYSEGGVNTEAFF. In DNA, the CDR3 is TGTGCCAGCAGTTACTCCGAAGGGGGAGTGAACACTGAAGCTTTCTTT.

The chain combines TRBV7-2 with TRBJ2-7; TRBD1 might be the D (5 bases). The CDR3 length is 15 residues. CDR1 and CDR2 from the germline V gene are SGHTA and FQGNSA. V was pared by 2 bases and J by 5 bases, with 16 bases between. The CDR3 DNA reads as TGTGCCAGCAGCTTATTGTATTGGGGCTCGGACGAGCAGTACTTC. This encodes CASSLLYWGSDEQYF.

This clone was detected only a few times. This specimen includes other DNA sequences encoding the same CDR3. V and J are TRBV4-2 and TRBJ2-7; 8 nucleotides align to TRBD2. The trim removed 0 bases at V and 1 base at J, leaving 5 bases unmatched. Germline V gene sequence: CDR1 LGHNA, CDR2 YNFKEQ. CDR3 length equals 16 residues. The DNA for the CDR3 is TGTGCCAGCAGCCAAGATGCCAGCGGGAGTTCCTACGAGCAGTACTTC. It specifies CASSQDASGSSYEQYF.

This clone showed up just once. The CDR3 DNA reads as TGTGCCAGTAGTTTTGCGGGAGGTGGAGAGACCCAGTACTTC. This sequence encodes CASSFAGGGETQYF. V is TRBV19 and J is TRBJ2-5, with 8 bases fitting TRBD2. This CDR3 is built from 14 residues. CDR1 is LNHDA and CDR2 is SQIVND in the germline V gene (reference sequence). With V trimmed by 5 bases and J by 4 bases, 6 bases remained unmatched.

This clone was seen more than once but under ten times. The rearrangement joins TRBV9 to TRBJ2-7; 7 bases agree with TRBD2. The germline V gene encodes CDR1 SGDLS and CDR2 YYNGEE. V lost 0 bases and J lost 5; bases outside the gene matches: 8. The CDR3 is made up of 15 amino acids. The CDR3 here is CASSVGLAGRHEQYF. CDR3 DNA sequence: TGTGCCAGCAGCGTAGGACTAGCAGGAAGGCACGAGCAGTACTTC.

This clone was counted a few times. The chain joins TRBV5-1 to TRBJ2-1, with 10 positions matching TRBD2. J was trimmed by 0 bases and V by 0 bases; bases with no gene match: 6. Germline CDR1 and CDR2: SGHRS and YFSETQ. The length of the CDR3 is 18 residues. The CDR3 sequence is CASSLEGLAATSYNEQFF. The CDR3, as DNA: TGCGCCAGCAGCTTGGAAGGACTAGCGGCGACCTCCTACAATGAGCAGTTCTTC.

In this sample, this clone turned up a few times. CDR3 amino acids: CASSQSSGKPYEQYF. The CDR3 region has the DNA TGCGCCAGCAGTCAATCGTCAGGAAAACCCTACGAGCAGTACTTC. The rearrangement joins TRBV23-1 to TRBJ2-7; D is unresolved. TRBV23-1 is recorded as an ORF, its role being uncertain. The V and J ends lost 0 bases and 2 bases respectively, with 11 bases between them. The CDR3 spans 15 residues.

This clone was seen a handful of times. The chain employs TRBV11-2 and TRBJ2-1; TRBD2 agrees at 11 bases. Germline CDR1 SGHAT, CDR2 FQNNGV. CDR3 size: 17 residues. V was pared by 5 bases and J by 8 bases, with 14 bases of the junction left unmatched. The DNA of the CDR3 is TGTGCCAGCAGCCTCCGCTCCGGGACTAGCGGTTCGTATGAGCAGTTCTTC. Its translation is CASSLRSGTSGSYEQFF.

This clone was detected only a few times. Written as DNA, the CDR3 is TGTGCCAGCGAAGGGACTAGCGGGGACTACGAGCAGTACTTC. This codes for CASEGTSGDYEQYF. The chain couples TRBV25-1 to TRBJ2-7; TRBD2 aligns across 13 bases. Germline lookup yields CDR1 MGHDK and CDR2 SYGVNS. The V segment lost 8 bases and the J segment 3 bases; nucleotides outside the gene matches: 4. The CDR3 covers 14 residues.

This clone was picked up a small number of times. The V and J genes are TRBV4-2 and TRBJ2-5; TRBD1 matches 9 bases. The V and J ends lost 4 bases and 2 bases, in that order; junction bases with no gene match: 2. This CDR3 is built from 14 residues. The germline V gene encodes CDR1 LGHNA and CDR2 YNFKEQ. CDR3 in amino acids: CASSRGQGQETQYF. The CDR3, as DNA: TGTGCCAGCAGCCGGGGACAGGGACAAGAGACCCAGTACTTC.